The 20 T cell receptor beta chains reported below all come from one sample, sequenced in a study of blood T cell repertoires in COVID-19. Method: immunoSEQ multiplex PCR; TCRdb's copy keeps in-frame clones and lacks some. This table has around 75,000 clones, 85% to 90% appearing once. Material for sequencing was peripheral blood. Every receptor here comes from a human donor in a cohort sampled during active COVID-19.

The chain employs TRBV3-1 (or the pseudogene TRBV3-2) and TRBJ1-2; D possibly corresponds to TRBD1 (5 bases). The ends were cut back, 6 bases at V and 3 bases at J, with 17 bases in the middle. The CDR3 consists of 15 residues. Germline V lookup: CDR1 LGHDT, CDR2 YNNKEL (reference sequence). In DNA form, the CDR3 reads TGTGCCAGCAGTCCCCTTAAAGGAGGGGACTATGGCTACACCTTC. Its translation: CASSPLKGGDYGYTF.

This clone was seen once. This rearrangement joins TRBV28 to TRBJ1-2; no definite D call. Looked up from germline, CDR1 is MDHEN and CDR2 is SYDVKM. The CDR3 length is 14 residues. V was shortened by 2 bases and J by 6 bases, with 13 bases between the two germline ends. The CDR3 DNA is TGTGCCAGCAGTTTAGCGGTTTCAATAAATGGCTACACCTTC. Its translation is CASSLAVSINGYTF.

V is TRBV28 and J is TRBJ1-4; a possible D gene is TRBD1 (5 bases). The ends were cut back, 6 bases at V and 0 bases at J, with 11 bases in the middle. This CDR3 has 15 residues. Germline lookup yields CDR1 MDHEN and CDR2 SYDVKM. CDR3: CASRARGATNEKLFF. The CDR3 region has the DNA TGTGCCAGCAGGGCCCGGGGGGCAACTAATGAAAAACTGTTTTTT. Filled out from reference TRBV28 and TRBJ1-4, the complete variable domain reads DVKVTQSSRYLVKRTGEKVFLECVQDMDHENMFWYRQDPGLGLRLIYFSYDVKMKEKGDIPEGYSVSREKKERFSLILESASTNQTSMYLCASRARGATNEKLFFGSGTQLSVL.

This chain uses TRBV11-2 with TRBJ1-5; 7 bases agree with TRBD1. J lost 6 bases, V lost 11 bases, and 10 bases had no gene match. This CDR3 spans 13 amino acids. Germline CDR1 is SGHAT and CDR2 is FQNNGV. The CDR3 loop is CAGTGVRGQPQHF. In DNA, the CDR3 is TGTGCCGGTACAGGGGTGCGTGGTCAGCCCCAGCATTTT. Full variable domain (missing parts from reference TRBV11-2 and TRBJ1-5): EAGVAQSPRYKIIEKRQSVAFWCNPISGHATLYWYQQILGQGPKLLIQFQNNGVVDDSQLPKDRFSAERLKGVDSTLKIQPAKLEDSAVYLCAGTGVRGQPQHFGDGTRLSIL.

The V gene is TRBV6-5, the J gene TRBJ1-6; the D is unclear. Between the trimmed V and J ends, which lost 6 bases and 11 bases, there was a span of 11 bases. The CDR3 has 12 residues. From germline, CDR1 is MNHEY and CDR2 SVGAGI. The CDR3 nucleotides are TGTGCCAGCAGGAACCCCCAGACACCCCTCCACTTT. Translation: CASRNPQTPLHF.

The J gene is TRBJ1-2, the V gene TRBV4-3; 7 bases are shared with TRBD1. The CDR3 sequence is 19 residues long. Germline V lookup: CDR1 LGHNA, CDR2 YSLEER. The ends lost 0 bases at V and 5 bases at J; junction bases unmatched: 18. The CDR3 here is CASSQDFGGWDSVFYGYTF. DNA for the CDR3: TGCGCCAGCAGCCAAGATTTTGGGGGATGGGACAGCGTATTTTATGGCTACACCTTC.

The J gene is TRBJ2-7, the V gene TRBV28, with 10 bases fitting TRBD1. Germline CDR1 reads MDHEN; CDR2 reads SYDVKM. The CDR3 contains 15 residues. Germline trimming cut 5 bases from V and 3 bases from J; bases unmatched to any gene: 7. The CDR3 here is CASSGRDRGFYEQYF. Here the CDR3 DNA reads TGTGCCAGCAGTGGCCGGGACAGGGGTTTCTACGAGCAGTACTTC.

DNA of the CDR3: TGTGCCACCAGCAGAGGGGGCGGGAGAGGCACCCACGAGCAGTACTTC. The encoded protein is CATSRGGGRGTHEQYF. This chain connects TRBV15 to TRBJ2-7, with 7 positions matching TRBD2. Germline CDR1 reads LNHNV; CDR2 reads YYDKDF (reference sequence). With 1 base clipped from V and 5 bases from J, the junction kept 11 bases outside the gene matches. This CDR3 spans 16 amino acids. The variable domain in full, completed from reference TRBV15 and TRBJ2-7, reads DAMVIQNPRYQVTQFGKPVTLSCSQTLNHNVMYWYQQKSSQAPKLLFHYYDKDFNNEADTPDNFQSRRPNTSFCFLDIRSPGLGDTAMYLCATSRGGGRGTHEQYFGPGTRLTVT.

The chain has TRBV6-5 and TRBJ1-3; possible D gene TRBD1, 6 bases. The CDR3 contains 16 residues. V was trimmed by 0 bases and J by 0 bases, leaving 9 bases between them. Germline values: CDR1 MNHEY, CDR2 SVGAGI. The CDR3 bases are TGTGCCAGCAGTTACTCGAGCAGGGGCTCTGGAAACACCATATATTTT. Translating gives CASSYSSRGSGNTIYF.

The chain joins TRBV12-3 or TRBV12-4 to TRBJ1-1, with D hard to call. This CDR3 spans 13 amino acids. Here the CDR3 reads CVTSIAGNTEAFF. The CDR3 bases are TGTGTTACGTCAATTGCCGGGAACACTGAAGCTTTCTTT.

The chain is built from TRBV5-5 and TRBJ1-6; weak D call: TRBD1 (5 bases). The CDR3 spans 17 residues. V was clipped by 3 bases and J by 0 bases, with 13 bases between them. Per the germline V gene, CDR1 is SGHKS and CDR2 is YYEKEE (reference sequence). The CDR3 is CASSWMQGSSYNSPLHF. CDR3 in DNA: TGTGCCAGCAGCTGGATGCAGGGAAGCTCCTATAATTCACCCCTCCACTTT.

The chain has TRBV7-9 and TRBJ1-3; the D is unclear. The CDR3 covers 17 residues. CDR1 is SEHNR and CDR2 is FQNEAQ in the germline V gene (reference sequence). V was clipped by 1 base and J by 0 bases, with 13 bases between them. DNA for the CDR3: TGTGCCAGCAGCTTAGGTTTTTCAGATCTCTCTGGAAACACCATATATTTT. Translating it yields CASSLGFSDLSGNTIYF.

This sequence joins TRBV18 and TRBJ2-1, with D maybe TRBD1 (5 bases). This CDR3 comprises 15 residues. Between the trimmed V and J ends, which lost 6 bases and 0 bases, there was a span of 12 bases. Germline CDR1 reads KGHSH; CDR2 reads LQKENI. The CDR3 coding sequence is TGTGCCAGCTCGCCGACAGAGAGCTCCTACAATGAGCAGTTCTTC. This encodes CASSPTESSYNEQFF.

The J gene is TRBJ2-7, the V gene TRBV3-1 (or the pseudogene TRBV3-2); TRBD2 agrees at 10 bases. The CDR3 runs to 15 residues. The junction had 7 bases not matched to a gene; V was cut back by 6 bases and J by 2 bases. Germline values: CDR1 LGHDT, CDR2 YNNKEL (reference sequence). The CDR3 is CASSSSGRATYEQYF. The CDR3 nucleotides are TGTGCCAGCAGTTCAAGCGGGAGGGCTACCTACGAGCAGTACTTC.

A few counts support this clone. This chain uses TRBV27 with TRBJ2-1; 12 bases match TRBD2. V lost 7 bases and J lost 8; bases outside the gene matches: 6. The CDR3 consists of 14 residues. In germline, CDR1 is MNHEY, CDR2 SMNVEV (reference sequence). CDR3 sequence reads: CASKTSGRSDEQFF. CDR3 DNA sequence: TGTGCCAGCAAAACTAGCGGGAGGTCTGATGAGCAGTTCTTC.

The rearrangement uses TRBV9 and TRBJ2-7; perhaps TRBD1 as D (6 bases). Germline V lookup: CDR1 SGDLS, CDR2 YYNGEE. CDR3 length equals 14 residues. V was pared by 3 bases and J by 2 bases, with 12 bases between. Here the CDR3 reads CASSGGGSTYEQYF. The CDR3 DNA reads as TGTGCCAGCAGCGGAGGGGGTTCCACCTACGAGCAGTACTTC.

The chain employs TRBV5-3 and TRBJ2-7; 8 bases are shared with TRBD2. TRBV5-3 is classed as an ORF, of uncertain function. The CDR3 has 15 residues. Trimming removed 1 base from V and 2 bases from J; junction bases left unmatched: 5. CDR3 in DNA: TGTGCCAGAAGCTTGCGACTAGCGCGCACCTACGAGCAGTACTTC. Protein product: CARSLRLARTYEQYF.

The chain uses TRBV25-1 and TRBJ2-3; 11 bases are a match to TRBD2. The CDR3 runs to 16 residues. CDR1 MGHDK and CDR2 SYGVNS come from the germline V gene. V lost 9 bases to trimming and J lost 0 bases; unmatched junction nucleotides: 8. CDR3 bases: TGTGCCAGTGTGGGGCTAGCGGGAGGTAGCACAGATACGCAGTATTTT. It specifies CASVGLAGGSTDTQYF.

In DNA form, the CDR3 reads TGTGCCAGCAGTTTATCACGACAGGGAGGAGGCACAGATACGCAGTATTTT. This translates into CASSLSRQGGGTDTQYF. The chain links TRBV27 to TRBJ2-3, with D possibly matching TRBD1 (7 bases). Germline V CDR1 and CDR2: MNHEY, SMNVEV (reference sequence). The CDR3 consists of 17 residues. The ends were cut back, 0 bases at V and 1 base at J, with 14 bases in the middle.

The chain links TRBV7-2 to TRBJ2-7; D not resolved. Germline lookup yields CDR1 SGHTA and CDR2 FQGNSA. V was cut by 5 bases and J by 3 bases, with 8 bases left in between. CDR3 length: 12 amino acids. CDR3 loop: CASSGSGYEQYF. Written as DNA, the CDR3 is TGTGCCAGCAGCGGCAGTGGCTACGAGCAGTACTTC.